These 13 T cell receptor beta chains share one sample of origin, sequenced in a study of CD8+ T cells in alopecia areata. RNA extraction was followed by reverse transcription into cDNA, which acted as the sequencing template. Libraries were prepared by immunoSEQ multiplex PCR; TCRdb keeps only in-frame clonotypes and omits some of them. The sample has under 350,000 clones; 58% are singletons. Treatment here: oral pan-JAK inhibitor, 5-10 mg twice daily. The sequences come from CD4+ T cells sorted from blood, collected at week 24, from a patient treated with tofacitinib. These receptors were obtained from a human donor with alopecia areata.

V gene TRBV6-5 combines with J gene TRBJ1-6; D is uncertain. The CDR3 is 14 amino acids. Germline assignment: CDR1 MNHEY and CDR2 SVGAGI. V lost 6 bases to trimming and J lost 13 bases, with 19 bases between them. CDR3 residues: CASRPAAATGPLHF. The CDR3 nucleotides are TGTGCCAGCAGACCGGCCGCAGCCACCGGGCCCCTCCACTTT.

This sequence joins TRBV29-1 and TRBJ2-1, with 7 bases aligning to TRBD1. The CDR3 has 14 residues. Germline CDR1 and CDR2: SQVTM and ANQGSEA. The V segment lost 3 bases and the J segment 7 bases; nucleotides outside the gene matches: 9. CDR3 sequence (DNA): TGCAGCGTTGATGTTTCGGGACAGACTAATGAGCAGTTCTTC. It encodes CSVDVSGQTNEQFF.

The V and J genes are TRBV29-1 and TRBJ1-1, with 7 bases lining up with TRBD1. V was clipped by 8 bases and J by 1 base; unmatched bases: 10. The V gene's germline CDR1 is SQVTM and CDR2 ANQGSEA. The CDR3 contains 14 residues. In DNA, the CDR3 is TGCAGCTTCCGTAAAGGGGGCCCGAACACTGAAGCTTTCTTT. Its translation: CSFRKGGPNTEAFF. Using reference TRBV29-1 and TRBJ1-1 for the parts outside the CDR3, the full variable domain is SAVISQKPSRDICQRGTSLTIQCQVDSQVTMMFWYRQQPGQSLTLIATANQGSEATYESGFVIDKFPISRPNLTFSTLTVSNMSPEDSSIYLCSFRKGGPNTEAFFGQGTRLTVV.

The chain has TRBV7-3 and TRBJ1-6; D may be TRBD1 (6 bases). With 1 base removed from V and 5 bases from J, the gap between germline ends came to 9 bases. The length of the CDR3 is 15 residues. CDR1 SGHTA and CDR2 FQGTGA come from the germline V gene. CDR3 loop: CASSLMAGDNSPLHF. DNA for the CDR3: TGTGCCAGCAGCTTAATGGCAGGGGATAATTCACCCCTCCACTTT. Complete variable domain (other parts from reference TRBV7-3 and TRBJ1-6): GAGVSQTPSNKVTEKGKYVELRCDPISGHTALYWYRQSLGQGPEFLIYFQGTGAADDSGLPNDRFFAVRPEGSVSTLKIQRTERGDSAVYLCASSLMAGDNSPLHFGNGTRLTVT.

The chain couples TRBV4-1 to TRBJ2-7; the D gene is possibly TRBD1 (5 bases). V shed 4 bases and J shed 6 bases, with 19 bases lying between them. Germline CDR1 is MGHRA and CDR2 is YSYEKL. This CDR3 is built from 15 residues. The CDR3 sequence: CASSPGPPKTGEQYF. CDR3 sequence (DNA): TGCGCCAGCAGCCCTGGGCCGCCGAAAACAGGCGAGCAGTACTTC.

This sequence joins TRBV28 and TRBJ2-7; 8 bases map to TRBD2. V was clipped by 4 bases and J by 6 bases; unmatched bases: 11. The CDR3 is 15 residues long. Per germline, CDR1 MDHEN and CDR2 SYDVKM. CDR3 sequence (DNA): TGTGCCAGCAGTTCCCCCGAGGTAGCGGGGCGCGAGCAGTACTTC. Amino acid sequence: CASSSPEVAGREQYF. The full variable domain, its missing parts supplied by reference TRBV28 and TRBJ2-7, is DVKVTQSSRYLVKRTGEKVFLECVQDMDHENMFWYRQDPGLGLRLIYFSYDVKMKEKGDIPEGYSVSREKKERFSLILESASTNQTSMYLCASSSPEVAGREQYFGPGTRLTVT.

This clone turned up a few times. The chain combines TRBV19 with TRBJ2-3, with TRBD1 as a possible D gene (6 bases). Germline lookup yields CDR1 LNHDA and CDR2 SQIVND (reference sequence). The CDR3 loop spans 13 amino acids. V dropped 6 bases and J dropped 5 bases, with 12 bases sitting between them. The CDR3 DNA is TGTGCCAGTAGGGGACACAAAGGAGATACGCAGTATTTT. Protein product: CASRGHKGDTQYF.

V usage is TRBV5-6 and J usage is TRBJ2-5; D uncertain. The CDR3 runs 13 residues. Germline V gives CDR1 SGHDT, CDR2 YYEEEE. V shed 4 bases and J shed 5 bases, with 12 bases lying between them. The CDR3 DNA reads as TGTGCCAGCAGCCCCCGTCTATATGAGACCCAGTACTTC. This gives the protein CASSPRLYETQYF.

The chain recombines TRBV10-3 with TRBJ2-3; 9 bases align to TRBD2. The CDR3 has 14 residues. Unmatched junction bases numbered 3, after V lost 2 bases and J lost 6 bases. CDR1 and CDR2 from the germline V gene are ENHRY and SYGVKD. The CDR3 protein is CAISEPGLADTQYF. The CDR3, as DNA: TGTGCCATCAGTGAGCCAGGACTAGCGGATACGCAGTATTTT.

CDR3 in amino acids: CASSLPTNSRDTQYF. CDR3 coding DNA: TGCGCCAGCAGCTTGCCAACTAACTCGAGGGATACGCAGTATTTT. This chain uses TRBV5-1 with TRBJ2-3; D gene unclear. The germline CDR1 and CDR2 sequences are SGHRS and YFSETQ. The V end was cut by 1 base, the J end by 6 bases, with 15 bases between. The CDR3 runs 15 residues.

The V and J genes are TRBV9 and TRBJ1-1, with 8 nucleotides matching TRBD1. The germline CDR1 and CDR2 sequences are SGDLS and YYNGEE. V gave up 4 bases and J gave up 3 bases; unmatched junction bases: 11. This CDR3 comprises 16 residues. This CDR3 is CASSPTVRTGYTEAFF. Here the CDR3 DNA reads TGTGCCAGCAGCCCCACGGTCCGGACAGGGTACACTGAAGCTTTCTTT.

The chain links TRBV30 to TRBJ1-5; TRBD1 matches at 8 bases. This CDR3 comprises 15 residues. Unmatched junction bases numbered 8, after V lost 2 bases and J lost 5 bases. Germline V gene lookup returns CDR1 GTSNPN and CDR2 SVGIG (reference sequence). This chain's CDR3 is CAWSIGTGDYQPQHF. The CDR3 nucleotides are TGTGCCTGGAGTATCGGGACAGGAGATTATCAGCCCCAGCATTTT. The variable domain in full, completed from reference TRBV30 and TRBJ1-5, reads SQTIHQWPATLVQPVGSPLSLECTVEGTSNPNLYWYRQAAGRGLQLLFYSVGIGQISSEVPQNLSASRPQDRQFILSSKKLLLSDSGFYLCAWSIGTGDYQPQHFGDGTRLSIL.

This clone was counted a few times. The rearrangement uses TRBV5-6 and TRBJ2-5, with D perhaps matching TRBD1 or TRBD2 (6 bases each). This CDR3 spans 13 amino acids. The V gene lost 5 bases and the J gene lost 5 bases, with 13 bases spanning the gap. Per the germline V gene, CDR1 is SGHDT and CDR2 is YYEEEE. As DNA, the CDR3 is TGTGCCAGCAGTAGGTCGGGGGCGGAGACCCAGTACTTC. Translating gives CASSRSGAETQYF.